A single sample gave rise to the 11 T cell receptor beta chains below, sequenced in a study of Ad26.COV2.S vaccination and SARS-CoV-2 variants. Treatment meaning: approximately 18 received Ad26.COV2.S at low or high dose, single or two shots; roughly five received placebo; per-sample allocation not given. Day 63 after the first vaccine or placebo injection was the time point for sampling. Clones were sequenced by immunoSEQ multiplex PCR, and TCRdb holds only the in-frame ones, with some missing. The sample consists of about 350,000 clones, roughly 84% of them appearing once. Source: peripheral blood, taken in a trial of Ad26.COV2.S vaccine versus placebo. These receptors originate from a person aged 18-60 years who received the Ad26.COV2.S COVID-19 vaccine or a placebo.

The V gene is TRBV19, the J gene TRBJ2-2; D might be TRBD2 (6 bases). Germline CDR1 is LNHDA and CDR2 is SQIVND (reference sequence). This CDR3 comprises 15 residues. Trimming left V 3 bases short and J 6 bases short, with 14 bases between. CDR3 DNA sequence: TGTGCCAGTAGTATTTTGGGCAGGGAGGCCGGGGAGCTGTTTTTT. It translates to CASSILGREAGELFF.

The V call is TRBV14, the J call TRBJ1-2; D unclear. V was pared by 1 base and J by 4 bases, with 7 bases between. Germline lookup yields CDR1 SGHDN and CDR2 FVKESK. The CDR3 consists of 13 residues. In nucleotides, the CDR3 is TGTGCCAGCAGCCAAGCCCAATTCTATGGCTACACCTTC. Its protein product is CASSQAQFYGYTF.

V usage is TRBV11-1 and J usage is TRBJ1-6; D might be TRBD1 (5 bases). Germline loops: CDR1 SGHAT, CDR2 FQDESV (reference sequence). Trimming removed 10 bases from V and 6 bases from J, with 19 bases in between. CDR3 length: 15 residues. The chain's CDR3 is CATSRTGTGNSPLHF. In DNA form, the CDR3 reads TGTGCCACGAGCAGGACGGGGACGGGTAATTCACCCCTCCACTTT.

V and J are TRBV5-8 and TRBJ2-7, with D perhaps TRBD1 or TRBD2 (5 bases each). The CDR3 totals 16 residues. The V end lost 0 bases, the J end lost 0 bases, and 13 bases lay between the germline ends. Germline CDR1 reads SGHTS; CDR2 reads YDEGEE. The CDR3 region is CASSLGWWGSSYEQYF. The CDR3 DNA reads as TGTGCCAGCAGCTTGGGATGGTGGGGGAGCTCCTACGAGCAGTACTTC.

The CDR3 coding sequence is TGTGCCAGCTCACTAGGACAGGGAGGAACGGGAGAGACCCAGTACTTC. Protein: CASSLGQGGTGETQYF. The V gene is TRBV18, the J gene TRBJ2-5; 8 bases fit TRBD1. The CDR3 has 16 amino acids. Germline CDR1 and CDR2: KGHSH and LQKENI. V lost 4 bases, J lost 4 bases, and 11 bases stayed unmatched. Complete variable domain (other parts from reference TRBV18 and TRBJ2-5): NAGVMQNPRHLVRRRGQEARLRCSPMKGHSHVYWYRQLPEEGLKFMVYLQKENIIDESGMPKERFSAEFPKEGPSILRIQQVVRGDSAAYFCASSLGQGGTGETQYFGPGTRLLVL.

V and J are TRBV6-5 and TRBJ2-3; D not resolved. V was shortened by 8 bases and J by 2 bases, with 5 bases between the two germline ends. This CDR3 region has 11 residues. Germline V gene data show CDR1 as MNHEY and CDR2 as SVGAGI. In DNA form, the CDR3 reads TGTGCCAGCGGAAACACAGATACGCAGTATTTT. Translating it yields CASGNTDTQYF.

The chain joins TRBV5-6 to TRBJ1-4; D is possibly TRBD1 (5 bases). Germline loops: CDR1 SGHDT, CDR2 YYEEEE. This CDR3 has 15 amino acids. V lost 4 bases and J lost 6, with 16 bases in between. CDR3 nucleotides: TGTGCCAGCAGCGACAACAGTGCAGGGTATGAAAAACTGTTTTTT. The encoded protein is CASSDNSAGYEKLFF.

This rearrangement joins TRBV6-5 to TRBJ2-2, with 8 bases identical to TRBD1. The CDR3 consists of 15 residues. V was clipped by 0 bases and J by 7 bases; unmatched bases: 4. In germline, CDR1 is MNHEY, CDR2 SVGAGI. The CDR3 nucleotides are TGTGCCAGCAGTTACTCCGATGACAGGGGCGGGGAGCTGTTTTTT. It is translated as CASSYSDDRGGELFF.

V and J are TRBV10-3 and TRBJ1-6, with 8 bases fitting TRBD1. This CDR3 is 14 amino acids long. The ends lost 5 bases at V and 7 bases at J; junction bases unmatched: 4. In germline, CDR1 is ENHRY, CDR2 SYGVKD. CDR3 loop: CAISPGQENSPLHF. As DNA, the CDR3 is TGTGCCATCAGTCCGGGACAGGAAAATTCACCCCTCCACTTT.

The gene calls are TRBV5-8 and TRBJ1-2, with 7 bases lining up with TRBD1. Germline lookup yields CDR1 SGHTS and CDR2 YDEGEE. The CDR3 is 13 residues long. Unmatched junction bases numbered 4, after V lost 0 bases and J lost 8 bases. The CDR3 loop is CASSLDHRGGYTF. The DNA of the CDR3 is TGTGCCAGCAGCTTGGATCACAGGGGAGGCTACACCTTC.

The chain has TRBV25-1 and TRBJ2-2; 10 positions agree with TRBD2. This CDR3 contains 16 residues. CDR1 is MGHDK and CDR2 is SYGVNS in the germline V gene. With 6 bases clipped from V and 1 base from J, the junction kept 5 bases outside the gene matches. CDR3 protein: CASRATSGENTGELFF. The DNA of the CDR3 is TGTGCCAGCAGAGCTACTAGCGGGGAGAACACCGGGGAGCTGTTTTTT.